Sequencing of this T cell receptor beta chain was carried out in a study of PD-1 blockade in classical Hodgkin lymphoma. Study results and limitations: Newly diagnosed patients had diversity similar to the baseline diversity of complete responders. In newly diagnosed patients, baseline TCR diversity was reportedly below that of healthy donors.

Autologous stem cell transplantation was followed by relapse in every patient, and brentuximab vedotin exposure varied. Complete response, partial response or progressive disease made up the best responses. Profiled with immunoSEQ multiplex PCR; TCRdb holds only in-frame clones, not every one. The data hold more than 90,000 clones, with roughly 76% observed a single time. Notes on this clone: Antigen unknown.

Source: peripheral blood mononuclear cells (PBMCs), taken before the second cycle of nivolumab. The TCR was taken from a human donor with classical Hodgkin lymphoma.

CDR3 protein: CASSLGGTIEKLFF. CDR3 bases: TGTGCCAGCAGTTTAGGCGGGACAATTGAAAAACTGTTTTTT. This chain uses TRBV28 with TRBJ1-4; possibly TRBD1 for D (6 bases). V lost 2 bases and J lost 7, with 11 bases in between. From germline, CDR1 is MDHEN and CDR2 SYDVKM. The CDR3 loop spans 14 amino acids.